Listed below are T cell receptor beta chains from one sample, sequenced in a study of PD-1 blockade in classical Hodgkin lymphoma. The repertoire was sequenced with immunoSEQ multiplex PCR; TCRdb's copy has only in-frame clones and lacks some. Found here are roughly 70,000 clones, around 75% of them singletons; the top ten hold less than 9.5%. The sequenced sample was peripheral blood mononuclear cells (PBMCs), obtained before the second cycle of nivolumab. These receptors all come from a human donor with classical Hodgkin lymphoma. CDR3s include the opening cysteine and the closing phenylalanine or tryptophan. The D gene is left open where the match is weak. Rows give clone size only sometimes, using once, few, many, or a class for an expanded clone.

j_call clone_size v_call d_call cdr3_nt cdr3_aa
TRBJ1-1 NA TRBV19 NA TGTGCCAGTATTGCGCCAGGGATAATGGGAACTGAAGCTTTCTTT CASIAPGIMGTEAFF
TRBJ1-2 few TRBV2 TRBD1 TGTGCCAGCAGTGAACTCGGACAGGGCCAGGGGGGCTACACCTTC CASSELGQGQGGYTF
TRBJ2-1 once TRBV7-6 TRBD1 TGTGCCAGCAGCTTAATGGGACAGGGATGGGAGGAGCAGTTCTTC CASSLMGQGWEEQFF
TRBJ1-3 NA TRBV6-1 TRBD1 TGTGCCAGCAGTGAACCGGGACAGGGGTACACCATATATTTT CASSEPGQGYTIYF
TRBJ1-1 few TRBV27 NA TGTGCCAGCAGGGCAGGAGGGCGCGATACTGAAGCTTTCTTT CASRAGGRDTEAFF
TRBJ1-4 NA TRBV28 TRBD1 TGTGCCAGCAGTTTGGGACAGCGAGGCGAAAAACTGTTTTTT CASSLGQRGEKLFF
TRBJ1-1 NA TRBV11-2 NA TGTGCCAGCAGCCGCAGAAACACTGAAGCTTTCTTT CASSRRNTEAFF
TRBJ1-2 NA TRBV29-1 NA TGCAGCGTAGGAGAATACTATGGCTACACCTTC CSVGEYYGYTF
TRBJ1-3 NA TRBV2 NA TGTGCCAGCAAGTTCGGGGGGGGAAACACCATATATTTT CASKFGGGNTIYF
TRBJ2-7 NA TRBV11-3 NA TGTGCCAGCAGCTTAGATCACGGCTACGAGCAGTACTTC CASSLDHGYEQYF
TRBJ1-1 NA TRBV5-1 NA TGCGCCAGCAGCGGAAAGGGGGGATTGAACACTGAAGCTTTCTTT CASSGKGGLNTEAFF
TRBJ1-5 NA TRBV6-6 NA TGTGCCAGCAACGGGCCAGTCGGGCCCCAGCATTTT CASNGPVGPQHF
TRBJ1-6 NA TRBV5-1 NA TGCGCCAGCAGCTCCCTTCCGAGGACAGCCGATTCACCCCTCCACTTT CASSSLPRTADSPLHF
TRBJ1-1 NA TRBV7-6 NA TGTGCCAGCAGCTTAGGTAACAGCGGTCTGTACACTGAAGCTTTCTTT CASSLGNSGLYTEAFF
TRBJ2-7 NA TRBV7-7 NA TGTGCCAGCAGCCCCTCCTACGAGCAGTACTTC CASSPSYEQYF
TRBJ1-2 once TRBV29-1 NA TGCAGCGTCTTACGTTGGGGGGATGATGGCTACACCTTC CSVLRWGDDGYTF
TRBJ1-1 NA TRBV7-8 NA TGTGCCAGCTCGATAGGTGGGGGACAAAAAGCTTTCTTT CASSIGGGQKAFF
TRBJ2-1 few TRBV4-1 NA TGCGCCAGCAGCCAAGGAGGGACAAGAAGCGATGAGCAGTTCTTC CASSQGGTRSDEQFF
TRBJ1-5 many TRBV4-1 TRBD1 TGCGCCAGCAGCCAAGCCCTGGACAGGGATGGAAGCAATCAGCCCCAGCATTTT CASSQALDRDGSNQPQHF
TRBJ2-7 NA TRBV2 TRBD1 TGTGCCAGCAGTGAAAGGGGACAGGGGGCCATTGGTTTAGGGGAGCAGTACTTC CASSERGQGAIGLGEQYF
TRBJ2-7 NA TRBV27 NA TGTGCCAGCAGTCCTTACGCGGAGGGGGGCTACGAGCAGTACTTC CASSPYAEGGYEQYF
TRBJ2-1 once TRBV19 TRBD1 TGTGCCAGTTCCAGGACAGGGGGATCCTACAATGAGCAGTTCTTC CASSRTGGSYNEQFF